This T cell receptor (beta chain) stems from a study of T cell responses to AZD1222 COVID-19 vaccine. Method: immunoSEQ multiplex PCR; TCRdb's copy keeps in-frame clones and lacks some. The sample consists of 140,000 to 150,000 clones, about 91% of them appearing once. General observations from the study: An increase in Spike-specific TCR breadth and depth was observed after two AZD1222 doses. Scientists sampled the repertoires only once the peak T cell response had passed.

The CDR3 is 13 residues long. The V gene lost 1 base and the J gene lost 8 bases, with 11 bases spanning the gap. The germline V gene has CDR1 LGHDT and CDR2 YNNKEL (reference sequence). Note on this clone: Its target is not known.

This chain connects TRBV3-1 (or the pseudogene TRBV3-2) to TRBJ1-2, with D possibly being TRBD1 (5 bases). This receptor was obtained from an adult who received the AZD1222 COVID-19 vaccine. Sequences were derived from peripheral blood, sampled 28 days after the second AZD1222 dose. CDR3 nucleotides: TGTGCCAGCAGCCAAGCAGACAGAGGCGGCTACACCTTC. Protein: CASSQADRGGYTF.